These 19 T cell receptor beta chains were all obtained from the same sample, sequenced in a study of OX40 agonist ivuxolimab in advanced cancers. Profiled with immunoSEQ multiplex PCR; TCRdb holds only in-frame clones, not every one. The sample has tens of thousands of clones; around 92% are singletons. This specimen consisted of CD4+ or CD8+ T cells sorted from blood, obtained in a trial of the OX40 agonist ivuxolimab. The receptors were sampled from an adult with an advanced solid tumor such as melanoma, head and neck, liver or kidney cancer.

The V call is TRBV9, the J call TRBJ2-7; a possible D gene is TRBD1 (5 bases). V lost 3 bases to trimming and J lost 4 bases, with 11 bases between them. Germline V gene data show CDR1 as SGDLS and CDR2 as YYNGEE. The CDR3 extends over 13 amino acids. The CDR3 region is CASSALAGYEQYF. The CDR3 nucleotides read TGTGCCAGCAGCGCCCTGGCAGGGTACGAGCAGTACTTC. Drawing the rest from reference TRBV9 and TRBJ2-7, the complete variable domain is DSGVTQTPKHLITATGQRVTLRCSPRSGDLSVYWYQQSLDQGLQFLIQYYNGEERAKGNILERFSAQQFPDLHSELNLSSLELGDSALYFCASSALAGYEQYFGPGTRLTVT.

This chain joins TRBV18 and TRBJ2-3, with TRBD2 identical over 10 bases. CDR3 size: 18 residues. From germline, CDR1 is KGHSH and CDR2 LQKENI. V trimming: 2 bases; J trimming: 6 bases; junction bases outside the gene matches: 14. The CDR3 spells CASSPKSLAGAPGDTQYF. The CDR3 nucleotides are TGTGCCAGCTCACCAAAGTCGCTAGCGGGGGCCCCCGGGGATACGCAGTATTTT. The complete variable domain, with remaining parts taken from reference TRBV18 and TRBJ2-3, reads NAGVMQNPRHLVRRRGQEARLRCSPMKGHSHVYWYRQLPEEGLKFMVYLQKENIIDESGMPKERFSAEFPKEGPSILRIQQVVRGDSAAYFCASSPKSLAGAPGDTQYFGPGTRLTVL.

The rearrangement joins TRBV27 to TRBJ2-7, with D uncertain. V lost 5 bases and J 2 bases, leaving 16 bases between the germline ends. Germline loops: CDR1 MNHEY, CDR2 SMNVEV (reference sequence). CDR3 length: 15 residues. As DNA, the CDR3 is TGTGCCAGCAGTGCGATCACGGCTTCAACCTACGAGCAGTACTTC. It yields the protein CASSAITASTYEQYF.

In this sample, this clone turned up once. The rearrangement uses TRBV15 and TRBJ1-5; D is undetermined. This CDR3 contains 13 residues. CDR1 LNHNV and CDR2 YYDKDF come from the germline V gene (reference sequence). V was trimmed by 7 bases and J by 0 bases, leaving 7 bases between them. CDR3 residues: CATKEYSNQPQHF. CDR3 nucleotides: TGTGCCACCAAAGAATATAGCAATCAGCCCCAGCATTTT.

This rearrangement joins TRBV10-3 to TRBJ2-2, with D unresolved. CDR3 size: 11 residues. Germline assignment: CDR1 ENHRY and CDR2 SYGVKD. V was cut by 6 bases and J by 1 base, with 0 bases left in between. The CDR3 DNA reads TGTGCCATCAGGAACACCGGGGAGCTGTTTTTT. This gives the protein CAIRNTGELFF.

This chain joins TRBV7-9 and TRBJ1-3, with D unresolved. CDR3 length: 13 residues. The V and J ends lost 6 bases and 0 bases respectively, with 6 bases between them. Per germline, CDR1 SEHNR and CDR2 FQNEAQ (reference sequence). The CDR3 DNA follows: TGTGCCAGCAGACTTAACTCTGGAAACACCATATATTTT. It translates to CASRLNSGNTIYF.

This clone was seen once. The chain employs TRBV6-1 and TRBJ2-7, with 9 bases identical to TRBD1. In germline, CDR1 is MNHNS, CDR2 SASEGT. V trimming: 7 bases; J trimming: 6 bases; junction bases outside the gene matches: 7. The CDR3 extends over 13 amino acids. CDR3 sequence (DNA): TGTGCCAGCATGAGGAACAGGGGGCTCGAGCAGTACTTC. This translates into CASMRNRGLEQYF.

This sequence joins TRBV18 and TRBJ2-7, with a possible D match to TRBD2 (6 bases). The CDR3 has 14 residues. Trimming left V 3 bases short and J 6 bases short, with 15 bases between. Germline-derived CDR1 and CDR2 are KGHSH and LQKENI. CDR3 sequence reads: CASSPASGVGEQYF. The CDR3, as DNA: TGTGCCAGCTCACCGGCTTCGGGAGTCGGCGAGCAGTACTTC.

This sequence joins TRBV5-6 and TRBJ2-3; either TRBD1 or TRBD2 may supply D (6 bases each). Germline CDR1 is SGHDT and CDR2 is YYEEEE. Between the trimmed V and J ends, which lost 1 base and 1 base, there was a span of 13 bases. The CDR3 covers 16 residues. The CDR3 coding sequence is TGTGCCAGCAGCTTGTTGGGGGGCTTGGGCACAGATACGCAGTATTTT. It translates to CASSLLGGLGTDTQYF.

This clone was counted at least ten times. This chain links TRBV28 with TRBJ1-2, with D perhaps TRBD1 (5 bases). V shed 6 bases and J shed 0 bases, with 11 bases lying between them. CDR3 length equals 14 residues. CDR1 and CDR2 from the germline V gene are MDHEN and SYDVKM. Written as DNA, the CDR3 is TGTGCCAGCAGGGGGGGGACGGCTAACTATGGCTACACCTTC. This codes for CASRGGTANYGYTF.

The V gene is TRBV18, the J gene TRBJ1-6, with D possibly TRBD1 on 6 matching bases. This CDR3 comprises 14 residues. Germline V lookup: CDR1 KGHSH, CDR2 LQKENI. V lost 5 bases and J 8 bases, leaving 13 bases between the germline ends. CDR3 coding DNA: TGTGCCAGCTCATCCACAGGGTGGGATTCACCCCTCCACTTT. It translates to CASSSTGWDSPLHF. Based on the CDR3 plus reference TRBV18 and TRBJ1-6, the full variable domain is NAGVMQNPRHLVRRRGQEARLRCSPMKGHSHVYWYRQLPEEGLKFMVYLQKENIIDESGMPKERFSAEFPKEGPSILRIQQVVRGDSAAYFCASSSTGWDSPLHFGNGTRLTVT.

This clone was counted once. V and J are TRBV18 and TRBJ1-2; the D gene is possibly TRBD1 (5 bases). V dropped 3 bases and J dropped 1 base, with 9 bases sitting between them. Germline-derived CDR1 and CDR2 are KGHSH and LQKENI. The CDR3 is 14 amino acids. CDR3 residues: CASSPGGGNYGYTF. The CDR3 DNA is TGTGCCAGCTCACCGGGGGGAGGTAACTATGGCTACACCTTC.

This rearrangement joins TRBV5-5 to TRBJ2-1; D is uncertain. The germline V and J ends were trimmed by 1 base and 1 base, with 3 bases remaining between them. The CDR3 is 13 amino acids. CDR1 is SGHKS, CDR2 YYEKEE, per germline (reference sequence). CDR3 amino acids: CASSLQSYNEQFF. In DNA form, the CDR3 reads TGTGCCAGCAGCTTGCAGTCCTACAATGAGCAGTTCTTC.

V gene TRBV7-3 combines with J gene TRBJ2-1; D not certain. V was trimmed by 3 bases and J by 10 bases, leaving 16 bases between them. The CDR3 runs to 14 residues. Germline V gives CDR1 SGHTA, CDR2 FQGTGA. CDR3 in amino acids: CASSFTIDGSEQFF. CDR3 nucleotides: TGTGCCAGCAGCTTCACGATCGACGGTAGCGAGCAGTTCTTC.

J is TRBJ2-3 and V is TRBV9; 8 bases are shared with TRBD2. The ends lost 4 bases at V and 2 bases at J; junction bases unmatched: 6. This CDR3 region has 15 residues. CDR1 and CDR2 from the germline V gene are SGDLS and YYNGEE. DNA for the CDR3: TGTGCCAGCAGCTTCAGCGGGAGTCTCACAGATACGCAGTATTTT. It specifies CASSFSGSLTDTQYF.

This clone has just one count. The CDR3 DNA sequence: TGTGCCAGCTCACCACCGAGTTCCCGAGATACGCAGTATTTT. Translation gives CASSPPSSRDTQYF. The rearrangement joins TRBV18 to TRBJ2-3; D gene uncertain. The germline V gene has CDR1 KGHSH and CDR2 LQKENI. V shed 0 bases and J shed 5 bases, with 9 bases lying between them. The CDR3 runs 14 residues.

V gene TRBV7-2 combines with J gene TRBJ2-2; 8 bases are shared with TRBD2. CDR3 length: 15 amino acids. The germline CDR1 and CDR2 sequences are SGHTA and FQGNSA. The ends lost 3 bases at V and 4 bases at J; junction bases unmatched: 4. The CDR3 protein is CASSFAGGGTGELFF. The CDR3 nucleotides are TGTGCCAGCAGCTTTGCGGGAGGCGGCACCGGGGAGCTGTTTTTT.

The chain joins TRBV18 to TRBJ2-5, with D uncertain. This CDR3 spans 13 amino acids. The V gene lost 7 bases and the J gene lost 5 bases, with 14 bases spanning the gap. Germline CDR1 and CDR2: KGHSH and LQKENI. CDR3 coding DNA: TGTGCCAGCTTAGGGTCGCAGGAGGAGACCCAGTACTTC. Amino acid sequence: CASLGSQEETQYF.

This clone appeared a few times. The chain joins TRBV14 to TRBJ1-3, with 8 bases aligning to TRBD1. The germline V gene encodes CDR1 SGHDN and CDR2 FVKESK. Trimming took 4 bases from V and 2 from J; bases not matched to a gene: 4. This CDR3 has 15 residues. The CDR3, as DNA: TGTGCCAGCAGCCCCCCGGACAGGGCTGGAAACACCATATATTTT. Protein product: CASSPPDRAGNTIYF.